These 2 T cell receptor beta chains were all obtained from the same sample, sequenced in a study of shared T cell receptors in the human thymus. Repertoires were generated with immunoSEQ multiplex PCR, while TCRdb's copy carries only in-frame clones and drops some. Among 630,000 or so clones, 80% to 90% were seen once, and the ten largest hold roughly 0.0094%. The sample also formed part of further work on human thymus T cells.

Material: thymocytes. The receptors here all came from a boy under three years old with a congenital heart defect.

This chain links TRBV28 with TRBJ2-6; maybe TRBD2 (7 bases). The CDR3 extends over 16 amino acids. V lost 5 bases to trimming and J lost 4 bases, with 15 bases between them. Germline values: CDR1 MDHEN, CDR2 SYDVKM. The CDR3: CASSHAGASGANVLTF. DNA of the CDR3: TGTGCCAGCAGTCATGCGGGGGCGTCAGGGGCCAACGTCCTGACTTTC.

This chain joins TRBV6-1 and TRBJ1-6, with 9 nucleotides matching TRBD1. Unmatched junction bases numbered 4, after V lost 6 bases and J lost 7 bases. CDR3 length: 14 residues. CDR1 MNHNS and CDR2 SASEGT come from the germline V gene. DNA for the CDR3: TGTGCCAGCAGCCCGGGACAGGGAAATTCACCCCTCCACTTT. Encoded protein: CASSPGQGNSPLHF.